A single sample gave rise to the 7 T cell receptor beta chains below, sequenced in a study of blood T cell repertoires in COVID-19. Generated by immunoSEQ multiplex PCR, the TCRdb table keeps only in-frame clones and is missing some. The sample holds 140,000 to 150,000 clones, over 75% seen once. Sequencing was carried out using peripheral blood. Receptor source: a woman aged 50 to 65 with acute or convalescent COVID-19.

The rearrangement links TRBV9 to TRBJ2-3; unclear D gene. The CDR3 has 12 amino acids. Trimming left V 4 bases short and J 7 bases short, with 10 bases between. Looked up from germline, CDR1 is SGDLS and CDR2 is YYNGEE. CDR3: CASSKDSYTQYF. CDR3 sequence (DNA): TGTGCCAGCAGCAAAGACTCTTATACGCAGTATTTT.

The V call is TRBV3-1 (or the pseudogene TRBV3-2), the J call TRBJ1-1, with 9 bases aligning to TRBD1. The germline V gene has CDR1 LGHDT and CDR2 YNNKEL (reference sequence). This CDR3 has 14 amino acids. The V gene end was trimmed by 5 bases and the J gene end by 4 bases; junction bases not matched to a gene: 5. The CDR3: CASSTGTGTTEAFF. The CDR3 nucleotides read TGTGCCAGCAGCACCGGGACAGGGACCACTGAAGCTTTCTTT.

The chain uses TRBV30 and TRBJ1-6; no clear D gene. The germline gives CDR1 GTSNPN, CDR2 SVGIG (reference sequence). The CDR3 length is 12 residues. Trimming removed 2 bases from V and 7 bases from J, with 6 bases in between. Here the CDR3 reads CAWSLLNSPLHF. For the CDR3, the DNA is TGTGCCTGGAGTCTTTTGAATTCACCCCTCCACTTT. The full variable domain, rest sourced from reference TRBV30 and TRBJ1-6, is SQTIHQWPATLVQPVGSPLSLECTVEGTSNPNLYWYRQAAGRGLQLLFYSVGIGQISSEVPQNLSASRPQDRQFILSSKKLLLSDSGFYLCAWSLLNSPLHFGNGTRLTVT.

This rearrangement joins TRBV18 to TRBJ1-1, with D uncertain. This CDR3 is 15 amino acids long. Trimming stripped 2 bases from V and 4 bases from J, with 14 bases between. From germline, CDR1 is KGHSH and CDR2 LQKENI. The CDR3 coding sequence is TGTGCCAGCTCACCAGCTACGGGGTCGGGCACTGAAGCTTTCTTT. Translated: CASSPATGSGTEAFF. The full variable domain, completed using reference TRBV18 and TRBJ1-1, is NAGVMQNPRHLVRRRGQEARLRCSPMKGHSHVYWYRQLPEEGLKFMVYLQKENIIDESGMPKERFSAEFPKEGPSILRIQQVVRGDSAAYFCASSPATGSGTEAFFGQGTRLTVV.

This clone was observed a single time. CDR3: CASSLTGTSAHNEQFF. DNA of the CDR3: TGTGCCAGCAGCTTAACCGGTACTAGCGCCCACAATGAGCAGTTCTTC. V and J are TRBV7-3 and TRBJ2-1, with 7 bases matching TRBD2. The CDR3 consists of 16 residues. J gave up 5 bases and V 0 bases, and 7 bases lay outside the gene matches. CDR1 is SGHTA, CDR2 FQGTGA, per germline.

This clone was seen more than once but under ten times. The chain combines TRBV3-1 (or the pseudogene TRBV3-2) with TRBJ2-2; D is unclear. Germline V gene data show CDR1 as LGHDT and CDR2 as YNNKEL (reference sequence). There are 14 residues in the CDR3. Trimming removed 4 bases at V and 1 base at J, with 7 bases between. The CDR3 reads CASSRSGNTGELFF. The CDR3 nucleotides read TGTGCCAGCAGCCGATCAGGGAACACCGGGGAGCTGTTTTTT.

This CDR3 reads CASSHSTDTQYF. CDR3 nucleotides: TGTGCCAGTAGCCATAGCACAGATACGCAGTATTTT. The V and J genes are TRBV19 and TRBJ2-3; D remains unclear. This CDR3 spans 12 amino acids. The ends were cut back, 6 bases at V and 0 bases at J, with 4 bases in the middle. Germline assignment: CDR1 LNHDA and CDR2 SQIVND (reference sequence).